These T cell receptor beta chains were read from a single sample in a study of blood T cells in healthy people across ages. Using its own MiXCR run on the 5' RACE reads, TCRdb lists one record per CDR3 protein. The repertoire holds 750,000 to 1,000,000 distinct CDR3 sequences, with around 29% as singletons. The same sample was also used in a study of T cells of mothers and their children.

What was sequenced was blood. These receptors all come from a woman aged 40 to 50 in good health. Both conserved end residues are part of each CDR3. Fields, in order: V gene, clone size, J gene, D gene, CDR3 DNA, CDR3 protein. D genes are given only for firm matches. A clone size is listed for some rows: how often the clone was seen (once, few, many), or a class if it is expanded.

>TRBV28|NA|TRBJ1-2|NA
TGTGCCAGCAGTTTATTTGAGAGGGAAGGGCGCTACTATGGCTACACCTTC
CASSLFEREGRYYGYTF
>TRBV28|NA|TRBJ2-7|NA
TGTGCCAGCAGTTTTGAAACATCTCCCTACGAGCAGTACTTC
CASSFETSPYEQYF
>TRBV7-2|few|TRBJ2-7|NA
TGTGCCAGCGCCCAAGGAGGGACTGAGCAGTACTTC
CASAQGGTEQYF
>TRBV4-3|few|TRBJ1-1|NA
TGCGCCAGCAGCCAAATCGGTCTGCTGAACACTGAAGCTTTCTTT
CASSQIGLLNTEAFF
>TRBV28|once|TRBJ2-5|TRBD2
TGTGCCAGCAGTTTGCGGTTAAGATTTTGGACTAGCGCCTTGGAGACCCAGTACTTC
CASSLRLRFWTSALETQYF
>TRBV28|few|TRBJ1-2|NA
TGTGCCAGCAGTTCGTATCGGACAGCAAATGGCTACACCTTC
CASSSYRTANGYTF
>TRBV29-1|few|TRBJ1-1|TRBD1
TGCAGCGTGCGCACAGGACAGGGAGAAGCTTTCTTT
CSVRTGQGEAFF
>TRBV4-3|few|TRBJ2-2|TRBD2
TGCGCCAGCAGCCAGGGACTAGCTGACACCGGGGAGCTGTTTTTT
CASSQGLADTGELFF
>TRBV16|once|TRBJ2-7|NA
TGTGCCAGCAGCCAATCGGATAAGGCCCAAGAGCAGTACTTC
CASSQSDKAQEQYF
>TRBV27|few|TRBJ1-2|NA
TGTGCCAGCAGTTTCTCCTCTATCAAGGCGGGCTATGGCTACACCTTC
CASSFSSIKAGYGYTF
>TRBV20-1|few|TRBJ2-1|TRBD1
TGCAGTGCCGGGACAGCCGGTCTCTTCAATGAGCAGTTCTTC
CSAGTAGLFNEQFF
>TRBV4-3|few|TRBJ1-4|NA
TGCGCCAGCAGCCAAGCCGGGACCTTTGAAAAACTGTTTTTT
CASSQAGTFEKLFF
>TRBV12-3/TRBV12-4|many|TRBJ2-1|NA
TGTGCCAGCAGGGCCGCGGGGAAGGCTTACAATGAGCAGTTCTTC
CASRAAGKAYNEQFF
>TRBV27|NA|TRBJ2-7|NA
TGTGCCAGCAGTTTCTATTATGGTGGACTTCAGAGCTCCTACGAGCAGTACTTC
CASSFYYGGLQSSYEQYF
>TRBV21-1|NA|TRBJ2-1|NA
TGTGCCAGCGGAACCGGGGGGGCCAATGAGCAGTTCTTC
CASGTGGANEQFF
>TRBV24-1|NA|TRBJ2-3|NA
TGTGCCACCAGTGACGAGACTCAAGAGAACACAGATACGCAGTATTTT
CATSDETQENTDTQYF
>TRBV3-1|few|TRBJ2-7|NA
TGTGCCAGCAGCCATTACACAGCGGAGCAGTACTTC
CASSHYTAEQYF
>TRBV28|many|TRBJ2-7|TRBD1
TGTGCCAGCAGTTTACTCGGGACAGGGGCCTACGAGCAGTACTTC
CASSLLGTGAYEQYF
>TRBV7-2|NA|TRBJ1-1|NA
TGTGCCAGCAGCTTAGCGCTTCGTGCCCCGCTTTCTGAAGCTTTCTTT
CASSLALRAPLSEAFF
>TRBV6-4|few|TRBJ2-1|NA
TGTGCCAGGGCCGGGACAAACTACAATGAGCAGTTCTTC
CARAGTNYNEQFF
>TRBV6-1|NA|TRBJ1-5|NA
TGTGCCAGCAGTGAAGCTACTAAATTCTCTATTCAGCCCCAGCATTTT
CASSEATKFSIQPQHF
>TRBV5-1|NA|TRBJ2-3|NA
TGCGCCAGCAGCTTGGAGGGCTACCAAAGAGATACGCAGTATTTT
CASSLEGYQRDTQYF
>TRBV6-1|few|TRBJ2-7|TRBD1
TGTGCCAGCAGGAAGGGGGACAGACCCTACGAGCAGTACTTC
CASRKGDRPYEQYF
>TRBV28|NA|TRBJ1-2|NA
TGTGCCAGCAGTTCCTCGACAGCCTCTAACTATGGCTACACCTTC
CASSSSTASNYGYTF
>TRBV5-1|NA|TRBJ2-1|TRBD2
TGCGCCAGCAGCCTCTACACTACTAGCGGGGGGGCCACTGAGCAGTTCTTC
CASSLYTTSGGATEQFF
>TRBV7-9|NA|TRBJ1-2|NA
TGTGCCAGCAGGAGGGGGGATGGCTACACCTTC
CASRRGDGYTF
>TRBV7-2|many|TRBJ2-4|NA
TGTGCCAGCAGCTTACCGCTTGGGGTGGGCAAAAACATTCAGTACTTC
CASSLPLGVGKNIQYF
>TRBV2|few|TRBJ2-5|NA
TGTGCCATCAAGACAGGAGGAGAGACCCAGTACTTC
CAIKTGGETQYF
>TRBV7-8|NA|TRBJ2-1|TRBD1
TGTGCCAGCAGCCAGGGGGTGATCCAAGAGACCCAGTTCTTC
CASSQGVIQETQFF
>TRBV7-3|NA|TRBJ2-2|NA
TGTGCCAGCAGCCGAGCTGCGGGACTTACCACCGGGGAGCTGTTTTTT
CASSRAAGLTTGELFF
>TRBV6-2/TRBV6-3|NA|TRBJ2-1|NA
TGTGCCAGCAGCTACAGTGGGGGCAGCGAGCAGTTCTTC
CASSYSGGSEQFF
>TRBV24-1|few|TRBJ2-3|NA
TGTGCCACCAGTGATAAACCAGATACGCAGTATTTT
CATSDKPDTQYF
>TRBV29-1|NA|TRBJ1-5|NA
TGCAGCGTGCGGACATCGCCAGGTCAGCCCCAGCATTTT
CSVRTSPGQPQHF
>TRBV5-1|NA|TRBJ1-1|NA
TGCGCCAGCAGGATCACAACAGGGAACACTGAAGCTTTCTTT
CASRITTGNTEAFF
>TRBV20-1|NA|TRBJ2-7|TRBD2
TGCAGTGCTCCAACTAGCGGACATAATGAGCAGTACTTC
CSAPTSGHNEQYF
>TRBV28|NA|TRBJ2-7|TRBD1
TGTGCCAGCAGTCCCCCTCTAGGGGACAGGGGGAACTACGAGCAGTACTTC
CASSPPLGDRGNYEQYF
>TRBV29-1|many|TRBJ1-1|NA
TGCAGCGTTGACATAAAGAACACTGAAGCTTTCTTT
CSVDIKNTEAFF
>TRBV20-1|many|TRBJ2-2|TRBD2
TGCAGTGCCCCGGATCCTAGCGGGGGGCTCGCCGACACCGGGGAGCTGTTTTTT
CSAPDPSGGLADTGELFF
>TRBV7-9|NA|TRBJ2-6|TRBD1
TGTGCCAGCAGCTCCGACAGGGTCTCTGGGGCCAACGTCCTGACTTTC
CASSSDRVSGANVLTF
>TRBV29-1|few|TRBJ1-2|TRBD1
TGCAGCGTACAGGGGCCTGGCTATGGCTACACCTTC
CSVQGPGYGYTF
>TRBV20-1|many|TRBJ2-7|NA
TGCAGTGCTAGAACCGGGACGGGGGACGAGCAGTACTTC
CSARTGTGDEQYF
>TRBV7-2|many|TRBJ2-5|NA
TGTGCCAGCAGCTTGGCCGCCGGGACCATACGTGAGACCCAGTACTTC
CASSLAAGTIRETQYF
>TRBV4-2|NA|TRBJ1-2|NA
TGTGCCAGCAACCAGGTGGACAGTAATTCCCTTAACTATGGCTACACCTTC
CASNQVDSNSLNYGYTF
>TRBV7-3|few|TRBJ2-5|TRBD2
TGTGCCAGCAGCCACGGGACTAGCAAGCCAGAGACCCAGTACTTC
CASSHGTSKPETQYF
>TRBV4-1|NA|TRBJ2-7|NA
TGCGCCAGCAGCCAAAGGGACGTATCCTACGAGCAGTACTTC
CASSQRDVSYEQYF
>TRBV11-2|many|TRBJ2-5|NA
TGTGCCAGCAGCGGCCCACGTGCAGAGACCCAGTACTTC
CASSGPRAETQYF
>TRBV12-3/TRBV12-4|many|TRBJ1-2|TRBD1
TGTGCCAGCAGCTCCGCTGGGACAGCTAACTATGGCTACACCTTC
CASSSAGTANYGYTF
>TRBV19|NA|TRBJ2-1|NA
TGTGCCAGTAGCTACGGACGAGGCGGCCTTAGGAATGAGCAGTTCTTC
CASSYGRGGLRNEQFF
>TRBV6-5|few|TRBJ1-1|NA
TGTGCCAGCAGCCCCGGGACATATGGTGTGGTCACTGAAGCTTTCTTT
CASSPGTYGVVTEAFF
>TRBV3-1|few|TRBJ2-7|TRBD1
TGTGCCAGCAGCCCACGTACAGGGGGGAGTCACGAGCAGTACTTC
CASSPRTGGSHEQYF
>TRBV2|NA|TRBJ2-1|TRBD2
TGTGCCAGCAGCCGAAGACTAGCGAGCGGCAATGAGCAGTTCTTC
CASSRRLASGNEQFF
>TRBV5-6|NA|TRBJ1-5|NA
TGTGCCAGCAGCTTGAGAGGGGTATATAGCAATCAGCCCCAGCATTTT
CASSLRGVYSNQPQHF
>TRBV20-1|many|TRBJ1-6|NA
TGCAGTGCTCTGGACCTCCCCATCTATAATTCACCCCTCCACTTT
CSALDLPIYNSPLHF
>TRBV7-3|NA|TRBJ2-1|TRBD2
TGTGCCAGCAGCCACACTGAGGGACTAGCGGGGGGGACCTACAATGAGCAGTTCTTC
CASSHTEGLAGGTYNEQFF
>TRBV5-1|NA|TRBJ1-1|NA
TGCGCCAGCAGTTCTGGATTCTGGGGGTCCGTGAACACTGAAGCTTTCTTT
CASSSGFWGSVNTEAFF
>TRBV7-6|NA|TRBJ2-5|NA
TGTGCCTCCCAGAGACCCGGGACCGGGGAGACCCAGTACTTC
CASQRPGTGETQYF
>TRBV7-3|few|TRBJ2-7|TRBD2
TGTGCCAGCGGCCGACTAGCGGGGGGAAACTACGAGCAGTACTTC
CASGRLAGGNYEQYF